This T cell receptor beta chain was obtained from a study of shared T cell receptors in the human thymus (dated by TCRdb to the early 2020s). Background on the whole study: The study examined how the human thymus generates shared, self-reactive T-cell receptor alpha chains.

On this clone itself: It has no known antigen specificity. No much larger clone exists at a distance of one base, and base qualities are not known.

Receptors were amplified or captured by the immunoSEQ multiplex PCR assay. TCRdb re-hosts the immuneACCESS table, in-frame sequences only. Its copies lack some clones; in the studies checked, an unresolved V gene accounts for under half of them, and the cause for the rest is not known. In this sample the table shows roughly 550,000 clones, approximately 78% of which occur a single time. Approximately 0.013% of the sample rests with the top ten. From its cysteine to its phenylalanine, the CDR3 spans 15 amino acids. Only CDR3 DNA remains: 45 bases, in frame from the first base. V and J are truncated by 4 bases and 4 bases respectively, leaving an intervening sequence of 14 bases. The germline V gene yields SGDLS for CDR1 and YYNGEE for CDR2. These data also formed part of another study, on human thymus T cells. Taken from the second paper: Donors were immunologically healthy infants undergoing open corrective cardiac surgery for congenital heart defects in Finland. The thymus tissue came from surgical resects taken out during corrective cardiac surgery. Both the thymic and the peripheral blood repertoires appeared to show biased V and J gene segment usage. The related research reported highly overlapping thymic TCR repertoires among unrelated individuals. The study described the TCR alpha and beta repertoires in roughly 8 infant thymus samples and a handful of matching peripheral blood samples. Donor ages ranging from about 7 to 244 days were recorded, and five to seven male and two female infants were included in the cohort. Thymocytes were mechanically released from the tissue and were stored as pellets of roughly 9.5-34 million cells at -70 degrees C. Genomic DNA was extracted from frozen cell pellets with a QIAsymphony instrument. Using the immunoSEQ multiplex PCR assay, the TCRB and TCRAD loci were amplified from a standardized quantity of quality-controlled genomic DNA. The V(D)J region was spanned by amplicons of a length sufficient to cover the CDR3 and to identify V and J genes. Amplicon sequencing was performed on an Illumina platform through the commercial immunoSEQ service. Primer bias and sequencing errors were corrected using previously described methods, and TCRAD and TCRB definitions followed the IMGT database. Analysis of the repertoires was done with immunoSEQ Analyzer 3.0 and VDJTools and included basic statistics, V/J segment usage, diversity estimates, rarefaction and pairwise overlap. Diversity was estimated using the Chao1, ChaoE, Efron-Thisted, Shannon and inverse Simpson indices, and was also estimated on datasets down-sampled to the size of the smallest sample. Repertoire overlap was determined by strict matching of CDR3 nucleotide sequence, V gene and J gene, and Jaccard-based multidimensional scaling clustering was applied. Thymus samples yielded on average around 850,000 unique TCRB clonotypes, compared with 65,000 to 100,000 from blood samples.

Recombination connected TRBV9 to TRBJ2-2; the D gene is perhaps TRBD2, from 6 matching bases. Sequencing input: thymocytes. This clonotype was sampled from a boy younger than two with a congenital heart defect. Donor details come from another sample of the same person, matched by shared clones. The DNA is TGTGCCAGCAGCACCGAAGCGGGTCGCACCGGGGAGCTGTTTTTT. Its protein is CASSTEAGRTGELFF.